These T cell receptor beta chains were read from a single sample in a study of CD8+ T cells in alopecia areata. Produced via immunoSEQ multiplex PCR; TCRdb's table is partial and in-frame only. The table shows about 140,000 clones, with approximately 86% occurring only once. This material consisted of CD8+ T cells sorted from blood, taken at week 4, from a patient treated with tofacitinib. The receptors shown here come from a human donor with alopecia areata. Both conserved end residues are part of each CDR3. Each record gives: clone size, J gene, V gene, CDR3 length, D gene, CDR3 protein, CDR3 DNA. A D gene is named only where the DNA matches it firmly. Clone size is given for some rows only: seen once, a few or many times, or a class if the clone is expanded.

clone size: .; J gene: TRBJ2-7; V gene: TRBV9; CDR3 length: 15; D gene: TRBD1; CDR3 protein: CASSVGTGGRNEQYF; CDR3 DNA: TGTGCCAGCAGCGTGGGGACAGGGGGTCGGAACGAGCAGTACTTC
clone size: .; J gene: TRBJ1-2; V gene: TRBV29-1; CDR3 length: 11; D gene: TRBD1; CDR3 protein: CSFRDRDGYTF; CDR3 DNA: TGCAGCTTCCGGGACAGGGATGGCTACACCTTC
clone size: .; J gene: TRBJ2-1; V gene: TRBV6-6; CDR3 length: 13; D gene: .; CDR3 protein: CASGGRSYNEQFF; CDR3 DNA: TGTGCCAGCGGGGGGCGTTCCTACAATGAGCAGTTCTTC
clone size: .; J gene: TRBJ2-2; V gene: TRBV19; CDR3 length: 13; D gene: .; CDR3 protein: CASSIVHTGELFF; CDR3 DNA: TGTGCCAGTAGTATCGTCCACACCGGGGAGCTGTTTTTT
clone size: .; J gene: TRBJ2-1; V gene: TRBV27; CDR3 length: 13; D gene: .; CDR3 protein: CASSRAGVHEQFF; CDR3 DNA: TGTGCCAGCAGTCGAGCAGGGGTACATGAGCAGTTCTTC
clone size: once; J gene: TRBJ2-6; V gene: TRBV2; CDR3 length: 17; D gene: TRBD1; CDR3 protein: CASSDHGTGAGANVLTF; CDR3 DNA: TGTGCCAGCAGTGATCACGGGACAGGGGCTGGGGCCAACGTCCTGACTTTC
clone size: .; J gene: TRBJ2-3; V gene: TRBV6-5; CDR3 length: 13; D gene: TRBD2; CDR3 protein: CASSYSAGEAQYF; CDR3 DNA: TGTGCCAGCAGTTACTCGGCGGGAGAGGCGCAGTATTTT
clone size: once; J gene: TRBJ2-3; V gene: TRBV29-1; CDR3 length: 15; D gene: TRBD1; CDR3 protein: CSVEPKGQGANTQYF; CDR3 DNA: TGCAGCGTTGAACCGAAGGGACAGGGGGCGAATACGCAGTATTTT
clone size: .; J gene: TRBJ2-7; V gene: TRBV5-1; CDR3 length: 14; D gene: .; CDR3 protein: CASSLAIRAYEQYF; CDR3 DNA: TGCGCCAGCAGCTTGGCCATCCGAGCCTACGAGCAGTACTTC
clone size: .; J gene: TRBJ2-3; V gene: TRBV27; CDR3 length: 18; D gene: TRBD2; CDR3 protein: CASFSTSGGAIGTDTQYF; CDR3 DNA: TGTGCCAGCTTTTCGACTAGCGGGGGGGCCATCGGGACAGATACGCAGTATTTT
clone size: once; J gene: TRBJ2-7; V gene: TRBV2; CDR3 length: 11; D gene: .; CDR3 protein: CATSDGYEQYF; CDR3 DNA: TGTGCCACCTCGGACGGCTACGAGCAGTACTTC
clone size: .; J gene: TRBJ2-1; V gene: TRBV7-7; CDR3 length: 14; D gene: TRBD1; CDR3 protein: CASSSDREIGEQFF; CDR3 DNA: TGTGCCAGCAGCTCGGACAGGGAGATAGGTGAGCAGTTCTTC
clone size: .; J gene: TRBJ2-4; V gene: TRBV5-1; CDR3 length: 16; D gene: .; CDR3 protein: CASSPYGGLAKNIQYF; CDR3 DNA: TGCGCCAGCAGCCCCTATGGGGGGCTCGCCAAAAACATTCAGTACTTC
clone size: few; J gene: TRBJ2-4; V gene: TRBV16; CDR3 length: 18; D gene: TRBD1; CDR3 protein: CASSQSDRTALAKNIQYF; CDR3 DNA: TGTGCCAGCAGCCAATCGGACAGGACGGCCCTAGCCAAAAACATTCAGTACTTC
clone size: .; J gene: TRBJ2-7; V gene: TRBV7-9; CDR3 length: 16; D gene: TRBD2; CDR3 protein: CASSSLAGGSSYEQYF; CDR3 DNA: TGTGCCAGCAGCTCCCTAGCGGGAGGAAGCTCCTACGAGCAGTACTTC
clone size: .; J gene: TRBJ2-1; V gene: TRBV11-2; CDR3 length: 16; D gene: .; CDR3 protein: CASSLARGRHGDEQFF; CDR3 DNA: TGTGCCAGCAGCTTAGCTCGGGGGCGGCATGGCGATGAGCAGTTCTTC
clone size: .; J gene: TRBJ2-1; V gene: TRBV9; CDR3 length: 16; D gene: TRBD2; CDR3 protein: CASSVSAGGPYNEQFF; CDR3 DNA: TGTGCCAGCAGCGTAAGTGCGGGAGGGCCGTACAATGAGCAGTTCTTC
clone size: .; J gene: TRBJ2-7; V gene: TRBV5-1; CDR3 length: 13; D gene: .; CDR3 protein: CASSTSDSPEQYF; CDR3 DNA: TGCGCCAGCAGCACCTCGGACAGCCCCGAGCAGTACTTC
clone size: .; J gene: TRBJ2-1; V gene: TRBV29-1; CDR3 length: 14; D gene: TRBD2; CDR3 protein: CSVGREGLLNEQFF; CDR3 DNA: TGCAGCGTTGGCCGGGAGGGATTGTTAAATGAGCAGTTCTTC
clone size: .; J gene: TRBJ2-7; V gene: TRBV10-1; CDR3 length: 13; D gene: .; CDR3 protein: CASSDKGSYEQYF; CDR3 DNA: TGCGCCAGCAGTGATAAGGGGTCCTACGAGCAGTACTTC
clone size: .; J gene: TRBJ2-1; V gene: TRBV7-9; CDR3 length: 15; D gene: TRBD2; CDR3 protein: CASSFGGGAEDEQFF; CDR3 DNA: TGTGCCAGCAGCTTCGGCGGGGGGGCCGAAGATGAGCAGTTCTTC
clone size: once; J gene: TRBJ2-7; V gene: TRBV7-2; CDR3 length: 14; D gene: .; CDR3 protein: CASSKSGLGYEQYF; CDR3 DNA: TGTGCCAGCAGTAAATCAGGGCTAGGCTACGAGCAGTACTTC
clone size: .; J gene: TRBJ1-1; V gene: TRBV6-5; CDR3 length: 15; D gene: TRBD1; CDR3 protein: CASSYSRTGNTEAFF; CDR3 DNA: TGTGCCAGCAGTTACTCCAGGACAGGGAACACTGAAGCTTTCTTT
clone size: .; J gene: TRBJ2-1; V gene: TRBV7-9; CDR3 length: 15; D gene: TRBD2; CDR3 protein: CASSGEERDYNEQFF; CDR3 DNA: TGTGCCAGCAGCGGAGAGGAGCGGGACTACAATGAGCAGTTCTTC
clone size: .; J gene: TRBJ2-4; V gene: TRBV30; CDR3 length: 16; D gene: .; CDR3 protein: CAFTLFTGPTENIQYF; CDR3 DNA: TGTGCCTTTACCCTATTTACAGGGCCGACCGAAAACATTCAGTACTTC
clone size: .; J gene: TRBJ1-3; V gene: TRBV2; CDR3 length: 15; D gene: .; CDR3 protein: CASSEEGSSGNTIYF; CDR3 DNA: TGTGCCAGCAGTGAGGAGGGGTCCTCTGGAAACACCATATATTTT
clone size: few; J gene: TRBJ2-1; V gene: TRBV6-6; CDR3 length: 15; D gene: TRBD2; CDR3 protein: CASSYGTSGYNEQFF; CDR3 DNA: TGTGCCAGCAGTTACGGGACTAGCGGCTACAATGAGCAGTTCTTC
clone size: .; J gene: TRBJ2-5; V gene: TRBV15; CDR3 length: 15; D gene: .; CDR3 protein: CATSRPWPGQETQYF; CDR3 DNA: TGTGCCACCAGCAGACCGTGGCCGGGACAAGAGACCCAGTACTTC
clone size: .; J gene: TRBJ2-5; V gene: TRBV15; CDR3 length: 15; D gene: .; CDR3 protein: CATSREGWGAETQYF; CDR3 DNA: TGTGCCACCAGCAGAGAGGGGTGGGGAGCAGAGACCCAGTACTTC
clone size: .; J gene: TRBJ1-4; V gene: TRBV14; CDR3 length: 20; D gene: .; CDR3 protein: CASSQLNVNPTGTLEEKLFF; CDR3 DNA: TGTGCCAGCAGCCAACTTAACGTAAACCCGACCGGGACCCTGGAGGAAAAACTGTTTTTT
clone size: .; J gene: TRBJ2-7; V gene: TRBV7-9; CDR3 length: 12; D gene: .; CDR3 protein: CASSPTPYEQYF; CDR3 DNA: TGTGCCAGCAGCCCGACGCCCTACGAGCAGTACTTC
clone size: .; J gene: TRBJ1-1; V gene: TRBV21-1; CDR3 length: 16; D gene: .; CDR3 protein: CASSHRQGVFNTEAFF; CDR3 DNA: TGTGCCAGCAGCCATAGACAGGGGGTGTTTAACACTGAAGCTTTCTTT
clone size: .; J gene: TRBJ2-2; V gene: TRBV6-5; CDR3 length: 11; D gene: .; CDR3 protein: CASSGSGELFF; CDR3 DNA: TGTGCCAGCAGTGGGAGCGGGGAGCTGTTTTTT
clone size: once; J gene: TRBJ2-7; V gene: TRBV5-6; CDR3 length: 13; D gene: TRBD1; CDR3 protein: CASSSGTAYEQYF; CDR3 DNA: TGTGCCAGCAGCTCGGGGACAGCTTACGAGCAGTACTTC
clone size: .; J gene: TRBJ2-7; V gene: TRBV19; CDR3 length: 13; D gene: .; CDR3 protein: CASSPGTSYEQYF; CDR3 DNA: TGTGCCAGTAGTCCCGGGACGTCCTACGAGCAGTACTTC
clone size: few; J gene: TRBJ2-7; V gene: TRBV30; CDR3 length: 11; D gene: .; CDR3 protein: CAWSRAGEQYF; CDR3 DNA: TGTGCCTGGAGTCGAGCGGGCGAGCAGTACTTC
clone size: .; J gene: TRBJ2-5; V gene: TRBV25-1; CDR3 length: 12; D gene: .; CDR3 protein: CASRDGRGTQYF; CDR3 DNA: TGTGCCAGCAGGGATGGGCGTGGGACCCAGTACTTC
clone size: once; J gene: TRBJ2-2; V gene: TRBV6-5; CDR3 length: 15; D gene: .; CDR3 protein: CASSYVREMTGELFF; CDR3 DNA: TGTGCCAGCAGTTACGTCAGGGAAATGACCGGGGAGCTGTTTTTT
clone size: .; J gene: TRBJ1-5; V gene: TRBV30; CDR3 length: 13; D gene: TRBD1; CDR3 protein: CAWSATGDRPQHF; CDR3 DNA: TGTGCCTGGAGCGCGACAGGGGATCGGCCCCAGCATTTT
clone size: .; J gene: TRBJ2-1; V gene: TRBV29-1; CDR3 length: 13; D gene: .; CDR3 protein: CSVDSGLVNEQFF; CDR3 DNA: TGCAGCGTTGACTCAGGGCTGGTCAATGAGCAGTTCTTC